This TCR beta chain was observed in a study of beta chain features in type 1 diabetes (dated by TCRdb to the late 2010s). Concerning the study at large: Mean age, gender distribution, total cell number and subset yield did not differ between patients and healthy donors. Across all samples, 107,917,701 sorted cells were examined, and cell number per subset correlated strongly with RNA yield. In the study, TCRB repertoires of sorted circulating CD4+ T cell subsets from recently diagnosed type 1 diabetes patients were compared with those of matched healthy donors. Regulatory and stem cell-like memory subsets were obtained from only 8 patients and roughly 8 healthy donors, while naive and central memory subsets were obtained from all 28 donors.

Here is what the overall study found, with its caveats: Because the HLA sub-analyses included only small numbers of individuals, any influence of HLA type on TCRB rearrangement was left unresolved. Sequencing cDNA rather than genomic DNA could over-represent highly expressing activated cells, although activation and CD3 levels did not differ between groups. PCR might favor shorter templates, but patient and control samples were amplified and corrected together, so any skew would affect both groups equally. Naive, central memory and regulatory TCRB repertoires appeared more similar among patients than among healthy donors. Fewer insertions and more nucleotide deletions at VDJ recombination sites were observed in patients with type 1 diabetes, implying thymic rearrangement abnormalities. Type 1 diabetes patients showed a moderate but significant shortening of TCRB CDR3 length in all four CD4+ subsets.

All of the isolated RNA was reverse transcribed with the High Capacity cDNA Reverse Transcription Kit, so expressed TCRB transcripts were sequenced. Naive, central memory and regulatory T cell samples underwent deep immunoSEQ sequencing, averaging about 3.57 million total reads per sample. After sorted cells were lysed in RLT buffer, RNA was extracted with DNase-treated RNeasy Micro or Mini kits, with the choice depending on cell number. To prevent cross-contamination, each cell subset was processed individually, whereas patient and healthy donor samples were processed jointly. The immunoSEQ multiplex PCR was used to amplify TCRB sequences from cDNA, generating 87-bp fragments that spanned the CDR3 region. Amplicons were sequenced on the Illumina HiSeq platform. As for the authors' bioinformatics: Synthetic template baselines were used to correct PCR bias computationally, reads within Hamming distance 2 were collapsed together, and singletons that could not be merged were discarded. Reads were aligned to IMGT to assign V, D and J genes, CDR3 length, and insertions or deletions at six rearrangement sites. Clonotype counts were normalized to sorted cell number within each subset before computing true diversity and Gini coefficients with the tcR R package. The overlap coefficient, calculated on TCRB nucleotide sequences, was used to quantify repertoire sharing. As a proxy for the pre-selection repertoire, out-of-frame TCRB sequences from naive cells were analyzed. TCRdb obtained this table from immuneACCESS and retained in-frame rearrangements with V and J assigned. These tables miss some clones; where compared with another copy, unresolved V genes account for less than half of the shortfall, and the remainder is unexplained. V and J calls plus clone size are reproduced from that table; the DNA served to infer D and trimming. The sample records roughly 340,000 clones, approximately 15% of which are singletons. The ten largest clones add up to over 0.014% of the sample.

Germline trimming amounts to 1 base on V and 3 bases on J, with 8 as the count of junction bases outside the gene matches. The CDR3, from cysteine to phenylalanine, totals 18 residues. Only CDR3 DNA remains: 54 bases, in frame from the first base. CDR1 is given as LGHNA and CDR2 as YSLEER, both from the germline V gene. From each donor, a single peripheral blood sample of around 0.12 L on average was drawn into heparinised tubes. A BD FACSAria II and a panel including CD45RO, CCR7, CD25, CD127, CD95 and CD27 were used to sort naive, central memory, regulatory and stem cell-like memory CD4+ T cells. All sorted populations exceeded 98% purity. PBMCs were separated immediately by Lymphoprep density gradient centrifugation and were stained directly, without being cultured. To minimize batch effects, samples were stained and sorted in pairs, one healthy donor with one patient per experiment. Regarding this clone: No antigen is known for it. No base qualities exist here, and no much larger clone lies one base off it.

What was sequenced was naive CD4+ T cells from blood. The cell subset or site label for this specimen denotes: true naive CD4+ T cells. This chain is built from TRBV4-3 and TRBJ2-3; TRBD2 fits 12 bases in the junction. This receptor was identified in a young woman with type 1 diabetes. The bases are TGCGCCAGCAGCCAAGGGGCCCCGACTAGCGGGAGAACAGATACGCAGTATTTT. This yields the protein CASSQGAPTSGRTDTQYF.